This record covers a single T cell receptor (beta chain). The sample originates from a study of shared clonotypes between healthy human individuals. The naive CD8 subset, CD45RO-negative cells positively selected for CCR7, excluded terminally differentiated effector memory CD45RA+ cells. Measured with immunoSEQ multiplex PCR; TCRdb has only the in-frame clones, and not every one. The table records around 2,000,000 clones, approximately 94% of them present only once. CDR1 is SEHNR and CDR2 is FQNEAQ in the germline V gene (reference sequence). The CDR3 sequence is 13 residues long. V gave up 5 bases and J gave up 3 bases, with 11 bases separating them.

The receptor comes from a man younger than 30 in good health. Input material: naive CD8+ T cells sorted from blood. V usage is TRBV7-9 and J usage is TRBJ2-7; D call uncertain. CDR3 sequence reads: CASSPPQIYEQYF. The DNA for the CDR3 is TGTGCCAGCAGCCCCCCCCAGATCTACGAGCAGTACTTC. Combining the CDR3 with reference TRBV7-9 and TRBJ2-7 gives the whole variable domain DTGVSQNPRHKITKRGQNVTFRCDPISEHNRLYWYRQTLGQGPEFLTYFQNEAQLEKSRLLSDRFSAERPKGSFSTLEIQRTEQGDSAMYLCASSPPQIYEQYFGPGTRLTVT.